This T cell receptor beta chain was retrieved from a study of T cell responses to AZD1222 COVID-19 vaccine. Study-wide results and limits: Clonal diversity was possibly underestimated, and white British individuals and females predominated among donors. It was only after the peak T cell response that any repertoires were sampled.

Note on this clone: Its antigen is as yet unknown.

The repertoire was sequenced with immunoSEQ multiplex PCR; TCRdb's copy has only in-frame clones and lacks some. Of about 160,000 clones in the sample, about nine tenths were seen once. The CDR3 extends over 14 amino acids. Germline V lookup: CDR1 MNHEY, CDR2 SVGAGI. Trimming removed 9 bases at V and 1 base at J, with 16 bases between. This sequence originates from an adult in good health. V usage is TRBV6-5 and J usage is TRBJ2-7; D unclear. This sample comprised peripheral blood, obtained on day 0 of AZD1222 vaccination. Here the CDR3 reads CASSGHPTSYEQYF. The DNA of the CDR3 is TGTGCCAGTTCTGGCCACCCGACTTCCTACGAGCAGTACTTC.